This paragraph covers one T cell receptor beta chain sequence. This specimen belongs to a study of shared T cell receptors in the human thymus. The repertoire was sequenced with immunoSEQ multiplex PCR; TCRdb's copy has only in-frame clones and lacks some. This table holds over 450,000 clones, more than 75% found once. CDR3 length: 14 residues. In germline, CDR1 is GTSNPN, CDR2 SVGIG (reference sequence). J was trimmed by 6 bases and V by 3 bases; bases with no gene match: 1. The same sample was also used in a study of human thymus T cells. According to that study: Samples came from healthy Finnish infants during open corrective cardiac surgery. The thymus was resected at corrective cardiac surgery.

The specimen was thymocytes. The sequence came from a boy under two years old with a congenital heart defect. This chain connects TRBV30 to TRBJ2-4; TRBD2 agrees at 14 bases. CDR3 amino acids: CAWSGTSGGNIQYF. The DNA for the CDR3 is TGTGCCTGGAGCGGGACTAGCGGGGGAAACATTCAGTACTTC.